This entry is about one T cell receptor (beta chain). A single count supports this clone. The antigen this receptor binds is unknown. The sample holds no much larger clone one base away, and base qualities are not on file. This entry comes from a study of PD-1 blockade in classical Hodgkin lymphoma (dated by TCRdb to 2020 to 2022). Looking at the study overall: Nivolumab dosing was 3 mg/kg intravenously every 2 weeks, continuing until either disease progression or unacceptable toxicity. To define a peripheral blood immune signature of response to PD-1 blockade in classical Hodgkin lymphoma, the study combined TCR beta sequencing with CyTOF.

The sample's time point, from its label and the paper: cycle 4 day 1 (C4D1), after 6 weeks of nivolumab. Every trial patient had relapsed after autologous stem cell transplantation, and cohorts A, B and C differed in prior brentuximab vedotin exposure. Using a Miltenyi CD4+ T cell isolation kit, CD4+ T cells were purified from thawed PBMCs through magnetic negative selection. A total of 50 to 70 patients with relapsed/refractory classical Hodgkin lymphoma made up the trial cohort, and each patient's best overall response was complete response, partial response or progressive disease. Trial patients were treated with single-agent nivolumab in the multi-cohort phase II CheckMate 205 trial. An independent review committee assessed best overall response using the 2007 International Working Group response criteria. PBMCs from the trial were collected at three points: immediately before nivolumab initiation (C1D1), and during therapy at cycle 2 day 1 and cycle 4 day 1. After peripheral blood was drawn into 8 mL Vacutainer Cell Preparation Tubes, PBMCs were isolated by centrifugation and then cryopreserved. Purified CD4+ and CD8+ fractions were prepared only for cases with an additional available PBMC sample. Magnetically labelled cells were removed on LS columns in a quadroMACS separator, and the flow-through was retained as the purified fraction.

Genomic DNA was isolated using the Qiagen DNeasy kit from unsorted PBMCs as well as from negatively selected CD4+ and CD8+ fractions. Using primers that anneal to V and J segments, immunoSEQ multiplex PCR amplified the TCR beta CDR3 regions. A synthetic immune receptor repertoire was used to minimize amplification bias, and any residual bias was removed computationally once sequencing was done. The paper's data handling went like this. Repertoire diversity was quantified as the Shannon entropy index using custom Python scripts. Unsorted, CD4+ and CD8+ repertoires were analyzed separately, except for combined analyses in which CD4+ and CD8+ sequences were merged in silico. A clone counted as expanded when the clone's frequency after treatment rose at least 2-fold relative to C1D1, and clones undetected at baseline were given a pseudocount of 0.5. Clones with 0 or 1 copy at C1D1 were classified as singleton clones, and clones with 2 or more copies were classified as non-singleton clones. Clones expanded in unsorted samples were annotated as CD4+, CD8+ or unknown by matching protein sequences in sorted samples from the same patient. Wilcoxon tests on paired samples were used to test changes in diversity from C1D1 to C4D1. TCRdb took this table from immuneACCESS and kept in-frame rearrangements with V and J called. Such tables lack part of the clones; where checked against another copy, unresolved V genes explain under half of the gap, and the rest is unexplained. V and J calls plus clone size are reproduced from that table; the DNA served to infer D and trimming. The sample contains around 37,000 clones, more than 85% of them found a single time. 0.3% of the sample rests with the top ten.

Summary of the overall study and its limitations: Lower diversity was observed in patients in whom nivolumab was started less than 1 year after ASCT, and these patients were excluded from later analyses so that confounding by immune reconstitution would be avoided. Trial patients achieving complete response had baseline diversity similar to newly diagnosed patients, whereas partial responders and progressors had significantly lower diversity. The study was restricted to a single clinical trial cohort, and the causes of repertoire differences, possibly disease activity or prior therapy, were left undefined. By C4D1, a significant rise was seen in CD4+ TCR diversity but not in CD8+ TCR diversity (p=0.0027 vs p=0.16), and the rise was most apparent among complete responders (p=0.02). Baseline TCR diversity was reported to be lower in newly diagnosed patients than in healthy donors, and even lower in relapsed/refractory patients.

From the cysteine up to the phenylalanine, the CDR3 has a length of 12 residues. Only the CDR3 DNA stays, 36 bases, in frame from base 1. The germline V gene (reference sequence) supplies CDR1 GTSNPN and CDR2 SVGIG. V sheds 5 bases and J sheds 0 bases, leaving 5 bases between their ends. The source was CD4+ T cells from blood, collected before the fourth cycle of nivolumab. The sequence was obtained from a human donor with classical Hodgkin lymphoma. The chain joins TRBV30 to TRBJ1-3, with the D gene not confidently named. The DNA reads TGTGCCTGGGCAAGCTCTGGAAACACCATATATTTT. Its product reads: CAWASSGNTIYF.